This T cell receptor beta chain was documented in a study of CD8 T cells in Susac syndrome. RNA, at about 0.45 to 1 ug, was reverse transcribed with random hexamers. Amplification of TCR beta CDR3 used immunoSEQ multiplex PCR across 54 Vbeta and 13 Jbeta. TCRdb ran MiXCR on the immunoSEQ multiplex PCR reads and lists one entry per CDR3 protein. The data show around 20,000 distinct CDR3 sequences, 90% to 95% seen once. V gave up 10 bases and J gave up 1 base, with 17 bases separating them. The CDR3 length is 14 residues. This clonotype was sampled from a human donor in good health. The chain is built from TRBV23-1 and TRBJ2-7, with D possibly called TRBD1 or TRBD2 (5 bases each). TRBV23-1 is placed among ORFs of uncertain function. The sequenced sample was CD8+ T cells from PBMCs. The CDR3 sequence is CATSRDHYSYEQYF. The CDR3 region has the DNA TGCGCCACCTCTCGGGACCACTATTCCTACGAGCAGTACTTC.